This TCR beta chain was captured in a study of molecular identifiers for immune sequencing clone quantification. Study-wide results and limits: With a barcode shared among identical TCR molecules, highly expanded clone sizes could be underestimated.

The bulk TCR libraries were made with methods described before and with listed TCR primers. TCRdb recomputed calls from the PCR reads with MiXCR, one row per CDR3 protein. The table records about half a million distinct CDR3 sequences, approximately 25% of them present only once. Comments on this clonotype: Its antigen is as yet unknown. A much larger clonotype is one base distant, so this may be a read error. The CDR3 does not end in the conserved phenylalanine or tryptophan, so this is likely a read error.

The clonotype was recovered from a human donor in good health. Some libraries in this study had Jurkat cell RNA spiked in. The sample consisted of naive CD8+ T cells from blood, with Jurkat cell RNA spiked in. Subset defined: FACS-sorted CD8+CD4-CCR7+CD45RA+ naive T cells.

The CDR3 here is CASSLEGSAWVEQYY. CDR3 sequence (DNA): TGTGCCAGCAGCTTAGAGGGCTCGGCCTGGGTCGAGCAGTACTAC. This chain connects TRBV7-2 to TRBJ2-7; D call uncertain. Germline CDR1 SGHTA, CDR2 FQGNSA. Trimming took 1 base from V and 6 from J, leaving 16 bases between them. CDR3 size: 15 residues.